These 3 T cell receptor beta chains were sequenced from one sample in a study of blood T cell repertoires in COVID-19. TCRdb's copy holds only in-frame clones and misses some; the assay was immunoSEQ multiplex PCR. The sample lists more than 200,000 clones; more than 75% were seen once. The specimen was peripheral blood. All receptors derive from a woman aged 55-70 years with COVID-19, enrolled during active disease.

The V and J genes are TRBV3-1 (or the pseudogene TRBV3-2) and TRBJ2-2; TRBD1 is a possible D gene (5 bases). The CDR3 length is 16 residues. Germline lookup yields CDR1 LGHDT and CDR2 YNNKEL (reference sequence). The V end was cut by 2 bases, the J end by 6 bases, with 16 bases between. CDR3 sequence reads: CASSQTPAGIPGELFF. In nucleotides, the CDR3 is TGTGCCAGCAGCCAAACCCCGGCAGGGATCCCCGGGGAGCTGTTTTTT.

The gene calls are TRBV5-4 and TRBJ1-2, with 7 positions matching TRBD1. The CDR3 contains 15 residues. Trimming removed 3 bases from V and 2 bases from J; junction bases left unmatched: 7. Per the germline V gene, CDR1 is SGHNT and CDR2 is YYREEE (reference sequence). In DNA, the CDR3 is TGTGCCAGCAGCTCATCGGGACAGATAAACTATGGCTACACCTTC. Encoded protein: CASSSSGQINYGYTF.

The V and J genes are TRBV3-1 (or the pseudogene TRBV3-2) and TRBJ1-1, with D tentatively TRBD1 (5 bases). Germline V gene sequence: CDR1 LGHDT, CDR2 YNNKEL (reference sequence). The CDR3 has 13 amino acids. V dropped 4 bases and J dropped 4 bases, with 10 bases sitting between them. The CDR3 DNA reads TGTGCCAGCAGCCCAGGGCGGGGCACTGAAGCTTTCTTT. It translates to CASSPGRGTEAFF.